The source of this T cell receptor (beta chain) is a study of monozygotic twins with inflammatory bowel disease. Study-level points and caveats: Comparison of concordant versus discordant twins revealed no difference in repertoire similarity, possibly due to limited power.

Reprocessing the 5' RACE reads, TCRdb reports a single entry for every CDR3 protein and omits DNA. The table for this sample gives approximately 330,000 distinct CDR3 sequences. Per germline, CDR1 SGHTA and CDR2 FQGNSA. This CDR3 comprises 13 residues. As concerns this clonotype: Its matching antigen is unknown.

This receptor was identified in a human donor with ulcerative colitis or Crohn's disease, or a healthy co-twin of an affected twin (not recorded which). Sequencing was done on a sample of blood. The genes are TRBV7-2 and TRBJ2-7; TCRdb names TRBD1, which stays unverified in the absence of DNA. The CDR3 sequence is CASSLSGDHEQYF.